The sequence of this T cell receptor beta chain was determined in a study of identical twins. Findings of the study overall: Analyses of zero insertions could, in part, be confounded by invariant MAIT and iNKT cells. Out-of-frame alpha sequences common to twins were enriched for low generation probability.

The germline V gene encodes CDR1 SGHTA and CDR2 FQGNSA. V was cut by 2 bases and J by 8 bases, with 13 bases left in between. CDR3 length: 14 residues. TCRdb redid the calling of the 5' RACE reads with MiXCR, one entry per CDR3 protein. The repertoire consists of 690,000 or so distinct CDR3 sequences, with 8.5% to 9% occurring once and the leading ten covering more than 0.75%. This clonotype was seen a few times. The antigen is unknown. Separately, the same data were catalogued under a study of yellow fever vaccine responses in identical twins. As that study records: Twins' vaccine T cell responses were reported to seem partly convergent and partly personalized.

The material sequenced was PBMCs. The chain uses TRBV7-2 and TRBJ2-1; the D is unclear. The TCR sequence derives from a young woman in good health. The CDR3 DNA is TGTGCCAGCAGCTTACGGTCAGGTTGGGATGAGCAGTTCTTC. Protein product: CASSLRSGWDEQFF.